This T cell receptor beta chain stems from a study of cytomegalovirus exposure and HLA in healthy donors. This clone occurred once. Its target is not known. At the DNA level, this CDR3 is encoded by other sequences in the same sample as well. Study results and caveats: According to a later analysis, most TCR beta chains associated with CMV appeared HLA-restricted.

This PCR relied on a set of 60 Vbeta primers and 13 Jbeta primers. In the source study's methods: Later analysis identified approximately 80 million unique TCR beta chains, some 10 million shared. Clones were read by immunoSEQ multiplex PCR, and TCRdb kept only the in-frame ones, dropping some. V and J calls plus clone size are reproduced from that table; the DNA served to infer D and trimming. The sample gives over 150,000 clones, roughly 77% of which show up once; approximately 8% is in the top ten. V lost 2 bases and J lost 3, with 8 bases in between. This CDR3 is built from 14 residues. The germline CDR1 and CDR2 sequences are SEHNR and FQNEAQ (reference sequence).

The receptor was isolated from a young man in good health and CMV-seropositive. Specimen: PBMCs. The chain employs TRBV7-9 and TRBJ1-5; weak D call: TRBD1 (5 bases). The CDR3 sequence is CASSLLGDNQPQHF. DNA of the CDR3: TGTGCCAGCAGCTTACTAGGGGACAATCAGCCCCAGCATTTT.